The present entry profiles one T cell receptor beta chain with its context. Its antigen is unknown. PCR was performed using 60 Vbeta and 13 Jbeta primers. The data were produced by immunoSEQ multiplex PCR, yet TCRdb's version contains in-frame clones alone and is incomplete. The sample records about 140,000 clones, roughly 75% being singletons. J lost 0 bases, V lost 6 bases, and 9 bases had no gene match. This CDR3 contains 17 residues. Germline values: CDR1 ENHRY, CDR2 SYGVKD. The entry originates in a study of cytomegalovirus exposure and HLA in healthy donors. Study observations and caveats: Common viral pathogens seemed, in a later analysis, to connect with several of the most significant clusters. As a later analysis revealed, most CMV-associated TCR beta chains appeared HLA-restricted. In an earlier analysis, productive rearrangement rates for most beta V segments clustered near 87% or 30%.

The chain joins TRBV10-3 to TRBJ1-5; 9 bases match TRBD1. Sequenced sample: PBMCs. The receptor was derived from a man younger than 40 in good health. CDR3 protein: CAISPTGGSISNQPQHF. In DNA form, the CDR3 reads TGTGCCATCAGCCCGACAGGGGGTTCGATTAGCAATCAGCCCCAGCATTTT.